The T cell receptor beta chain under discussion was sequenced for a study of T cells in Graves' hyperthyroidism and ophthalmopathy. Study findings and constraints: Most thyroid clonotypes expanded above 0.001 were also detected in blood.

Ten or more counts support this clonotype. The antigen remains undetermined. Regions amplified from RNA transcripts were the TCR beta CDR3 regions. Researchers ran a first-round RT-PCR on the TCR CDR3 using the HTBI primer set. Each CDR3 protein is one row after TCRdb ran MiXCR on the multiplex PCR reads. The sample records over 90,000 distinct CDR3 sequences, about 50% being singletons. The CDR3 sequence is 14 residues long. In germline, CDR1 is DFQATT, CDR2 SNEGSKA (reference sequence). The V end was cut by 6 bases, the J end by 0 bases, with 12 bases between. The chain employs TRBV20-1 and TRBJ2-1; D ambiguous. This clonotype was obtained from a man aged 35 to 55 with Graves' hyperthyroidism. Specimen: blood. The CDR3 DNA sequence: TGCAGTGCCCCCCCCGGAGACTCCTACAATGAGCAGTTCTTC. It is translated as CSAPPGDSYNEQFF.